The clone carrying this T cell receptor beta chain was found a few times. Its matching antigen is unknown. The sample originates from a study of T-cell memory formation after mild COVID-19. Study-wide background: TCR clusters were mostly confined to one donor each. General study findings and limits: Some SARS-CoV-2-responding clones were already detected in memory before infection. Day 15 to 85 contracting clones showed balanced CD4/CD8; later expanders leaned CD4+.

TCRdb re-called the 5' RACE reads with MiXCR, one entry per CDR3 protein. The sample records roughly 400,000 distinct CDR3 sequences, roughly 17% being singletons. After removal of 2 bases from V and 5 bases from J, the junction contained 3 bases not matched to a gene. Germline CDR1 is MNHEY and CDR2 is SVGEGT. The CDR3 extends over 14 amino acids. V gene TRBV6-2 or TRBV6-3 combines with J gene TRBJ2-7, with 10 bases matching TRBD1. The TCR sequence derives from a man aged 18 to 30 who had mild COVID-19 (a few samples of this study predate the infection). Cell type and time point are not known. The material sequenced was PBMCs or a T cell subset sorted from them (not recorded which). The CDR3 reads CASSYGTGENEQYF. CDR3 bases: TGTGCCAGCAGTTACGGGACAGGGGAGAACGAGCAGTACTTC.